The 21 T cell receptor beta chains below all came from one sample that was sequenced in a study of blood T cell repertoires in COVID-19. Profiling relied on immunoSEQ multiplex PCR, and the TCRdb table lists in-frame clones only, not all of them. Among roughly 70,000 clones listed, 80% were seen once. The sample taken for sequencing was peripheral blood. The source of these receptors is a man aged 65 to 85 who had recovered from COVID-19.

Here the CDR3 reads CASSSYGGRTGVNSPLHF. CDR3 nucleotides: TGTGCCAGTAGCTCCTATGGGGGCCGGACAGGGGTAAATTCACCCCTCCACTTT. V and J are TRBV19 and TRBJ1-6; 9 bases align to TRBD1. Germline CDR1 is LNHDA and CDR2 is SQIVND (reference sequence). V shed 6 bases and J 7 bases; nucleotides not matched to a gene: 16. This CDR3 is built from 18 residues.

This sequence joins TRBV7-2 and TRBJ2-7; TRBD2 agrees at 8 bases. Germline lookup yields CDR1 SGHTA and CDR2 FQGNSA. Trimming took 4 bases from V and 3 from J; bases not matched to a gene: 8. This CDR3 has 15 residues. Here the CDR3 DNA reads TGTGCCAGCAGCTCCTCAGCGGGGGCGTTCTACGAGCAGTACTTC. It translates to CASSSSAGAFYEQYF.

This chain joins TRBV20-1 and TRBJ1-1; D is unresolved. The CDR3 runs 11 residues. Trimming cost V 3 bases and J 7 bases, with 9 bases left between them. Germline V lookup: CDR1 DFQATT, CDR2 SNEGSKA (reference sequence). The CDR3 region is CSASPQIEAFF. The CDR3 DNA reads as TGCAGTGCTAGTCCCCAGATTGAAGCTTTCTTT.

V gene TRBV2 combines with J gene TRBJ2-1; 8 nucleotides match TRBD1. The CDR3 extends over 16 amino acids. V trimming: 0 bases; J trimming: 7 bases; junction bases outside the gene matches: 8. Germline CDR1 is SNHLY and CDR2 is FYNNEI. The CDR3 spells CASSEAGRTGRNEQFF. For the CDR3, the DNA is TGTGCCAGCAGTGAAGCTGGCCGGACAGGGCGAAATGAGCAGTTCTTC.

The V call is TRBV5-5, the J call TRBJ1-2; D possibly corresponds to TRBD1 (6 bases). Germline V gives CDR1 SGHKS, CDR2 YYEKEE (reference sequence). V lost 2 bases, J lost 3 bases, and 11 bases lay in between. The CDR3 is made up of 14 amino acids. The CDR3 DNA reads TGTGCCAGCAGCTTTCGAGGGGGTGACTATGGCTACACCTTC. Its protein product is CASSFRGGDYGYTF.

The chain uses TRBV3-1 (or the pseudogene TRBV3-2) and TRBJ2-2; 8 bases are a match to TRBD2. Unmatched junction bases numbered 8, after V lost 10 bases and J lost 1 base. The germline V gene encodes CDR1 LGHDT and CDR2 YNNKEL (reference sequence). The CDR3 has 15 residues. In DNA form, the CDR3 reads TGTGCCACCACAGCGGGGGCGATGAACACCGGGGAGCTGTTTTTT. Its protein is CATTAGAMNTGELFF.

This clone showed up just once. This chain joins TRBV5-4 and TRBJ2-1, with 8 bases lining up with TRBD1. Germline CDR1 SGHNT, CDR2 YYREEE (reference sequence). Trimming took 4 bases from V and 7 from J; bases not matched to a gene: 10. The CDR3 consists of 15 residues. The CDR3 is CASSQGQVVGNEQFF. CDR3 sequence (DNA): TGTGCCAGCAGCCAGGGACAGGTAGTGGGGAATGAGCAGTTCTTC.

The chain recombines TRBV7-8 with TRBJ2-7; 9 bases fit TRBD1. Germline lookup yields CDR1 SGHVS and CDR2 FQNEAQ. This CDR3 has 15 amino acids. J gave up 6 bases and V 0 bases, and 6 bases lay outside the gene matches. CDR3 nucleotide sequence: TGTGCCAGCAGCTTAGCTGGGGACAGGGCCGGCGAGCAGTACTTC. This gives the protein CASSLAGDRAGEQYF. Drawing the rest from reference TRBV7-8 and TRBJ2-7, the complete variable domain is GAGVSQSPRYKVAKRGQDVALRCDPISGHVSLFWYQQALGQGPEFLTYFQNEAQLDKSGLPSDRFFAERPEGSVSTLKIQRTQQEDSAVYLCASSLAGDRAGEQYFGPGTRLTVT.

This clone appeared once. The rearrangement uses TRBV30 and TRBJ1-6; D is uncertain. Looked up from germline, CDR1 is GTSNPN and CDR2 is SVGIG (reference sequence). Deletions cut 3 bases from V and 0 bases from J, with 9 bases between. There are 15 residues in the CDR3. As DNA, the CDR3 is TGTGCCTGGAGATTGGGGAGCTCCTATAATTCACCCCTCCACTTT. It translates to CAWRLGSSYNSPLHF.

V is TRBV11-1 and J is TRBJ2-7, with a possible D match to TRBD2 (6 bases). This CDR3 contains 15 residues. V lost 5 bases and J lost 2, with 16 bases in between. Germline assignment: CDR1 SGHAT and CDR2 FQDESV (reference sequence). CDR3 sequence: CASSQGLLNAYEQYF. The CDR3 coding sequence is TGTGCCAGCAGCCAGGGACTGTTAAATGCCTACGAGCAGTACTTC.

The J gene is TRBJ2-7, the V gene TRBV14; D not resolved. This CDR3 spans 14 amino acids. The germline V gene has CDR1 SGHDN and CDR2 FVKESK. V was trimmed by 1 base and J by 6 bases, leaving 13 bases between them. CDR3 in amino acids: CASSQVASSGEQYF. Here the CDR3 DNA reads TGTGCCAGCAGCCAAGTTGCCAGTTCGGGCGAGCAGTACTTC.

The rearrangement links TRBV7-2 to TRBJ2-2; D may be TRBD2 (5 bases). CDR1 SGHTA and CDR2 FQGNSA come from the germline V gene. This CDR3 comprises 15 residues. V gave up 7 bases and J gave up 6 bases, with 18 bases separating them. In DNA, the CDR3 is TGTGCCAGCACCTCGAGAGGGATAAGCGCCGGGGAGCTGTTTTTT. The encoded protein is CASTSRGISAGELFF.

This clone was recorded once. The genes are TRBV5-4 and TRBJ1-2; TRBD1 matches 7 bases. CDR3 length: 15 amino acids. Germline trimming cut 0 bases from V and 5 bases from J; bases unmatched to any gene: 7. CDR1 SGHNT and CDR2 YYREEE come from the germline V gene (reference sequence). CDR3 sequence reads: CASSLARGEEYGYTF. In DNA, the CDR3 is TGTGCCAGCAGCTTGGCCAGGGGGGAGGAGTATGGCTACACCTTC.

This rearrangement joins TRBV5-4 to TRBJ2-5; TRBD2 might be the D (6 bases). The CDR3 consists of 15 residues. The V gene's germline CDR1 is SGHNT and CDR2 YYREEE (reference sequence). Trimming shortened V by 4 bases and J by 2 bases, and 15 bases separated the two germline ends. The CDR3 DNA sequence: TGTGCCAGCAGCCCCGGGGGAAGAATGCAAGAGACCCAGTACTTC. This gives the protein CASSPGGRMQETQYF.

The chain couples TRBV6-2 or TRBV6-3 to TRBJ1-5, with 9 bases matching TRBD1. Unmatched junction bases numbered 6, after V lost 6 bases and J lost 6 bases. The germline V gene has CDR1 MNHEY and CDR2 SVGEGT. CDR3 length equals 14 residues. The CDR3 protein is CASSAGTGRQPQHF. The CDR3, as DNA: TGTGCCAGCAGCGCCGGGACAGGGCGTCAGCCCCAGCATTTT.

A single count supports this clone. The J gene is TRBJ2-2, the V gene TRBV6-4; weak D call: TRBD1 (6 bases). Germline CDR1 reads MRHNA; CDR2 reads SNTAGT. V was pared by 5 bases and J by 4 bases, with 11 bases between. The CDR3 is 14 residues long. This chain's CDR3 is CASSSDSFTGELFF. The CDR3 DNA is TGTGCCAGCAGTTCGGACAGCTTCACCGGGGAGCTGTTTTTT.

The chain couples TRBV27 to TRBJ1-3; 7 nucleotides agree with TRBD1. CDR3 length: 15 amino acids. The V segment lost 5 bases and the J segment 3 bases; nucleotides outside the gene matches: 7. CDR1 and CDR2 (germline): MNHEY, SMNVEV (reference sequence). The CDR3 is CASSHRRGHGNTIYF. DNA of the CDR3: TGTGCCAGCAGTCACAGAAGGGGGCATGGAAACACCATATATTTT.

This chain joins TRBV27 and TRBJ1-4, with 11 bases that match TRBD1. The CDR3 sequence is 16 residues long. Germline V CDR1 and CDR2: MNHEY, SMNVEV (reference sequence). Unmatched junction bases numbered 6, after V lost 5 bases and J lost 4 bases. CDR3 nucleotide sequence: TGTGCCAGCAGTCCGGACAGGGGGCAGGGTAATGAAAAACTGTTTTTT. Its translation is CASSPDRGQGNEKLFF.

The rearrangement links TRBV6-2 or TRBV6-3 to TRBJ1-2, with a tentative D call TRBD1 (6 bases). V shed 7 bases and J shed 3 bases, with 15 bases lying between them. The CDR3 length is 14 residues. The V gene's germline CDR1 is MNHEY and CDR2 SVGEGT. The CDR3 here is CASNYPDSDYGYTF. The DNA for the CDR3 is TGTGCCAGCAATTATCCGGACAGTGACTATGGCTACACCTTC.

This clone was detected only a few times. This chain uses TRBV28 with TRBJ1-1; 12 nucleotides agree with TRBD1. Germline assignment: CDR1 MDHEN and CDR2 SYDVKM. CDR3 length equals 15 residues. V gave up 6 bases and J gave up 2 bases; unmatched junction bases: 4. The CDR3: CASRGDRGRNTEAFF. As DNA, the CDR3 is TGTGCCAGCAGGGGGGACAGGGGGCGTAACACTGAAGCTTTCTTT.

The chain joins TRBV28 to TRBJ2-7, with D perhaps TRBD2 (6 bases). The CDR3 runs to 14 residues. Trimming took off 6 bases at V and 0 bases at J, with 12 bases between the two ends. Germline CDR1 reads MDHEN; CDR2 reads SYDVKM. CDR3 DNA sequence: TGTGCCAGCAGGCCAGGAGGGGACTCCTACGAGCAGTACTTC. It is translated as CASRPGGDSYEQYF.